This T cell receptor beta chain was identified in a study of blood T cells in healthy people across ages. This clonotype was picked up a small number of times. For the second PCR, which ran for about 6 to 11 cycles, a sample-barcoded 5' primer and a J-beta primer mix were used. TCRdb re-analysed the 5' RACE reads in MiXCR, keeping a single row per CDR3 protein. The sample holds under 2,000,000 distinct CDR3 sequences, 49% seen once. Sequencing input: blood. This clonotype was obtained from a woman aged 40 to 50 in good health.

The CDR3 protein is CASSLRGQENYGYTF. CDR3 nucleotide sequence: TGCGCCAGCAGCCTTCGGGGGCAAGAAAACTATGGCTACACCTTC. This chain uses TRBV5-1 with TRBJ1-2, with D perhaps TRBD1 (6 bases). The germline V gene has CDR1 SGHRS and CDR2 YFSETQ. The CDR3 spans 15 residues. V was trimmed by 4 bases and J by 2 bases, leaving 15 bases between them.